What follows are 11 T cell receptor beta chains derived from one specimen sequenced in a study of CD8 T cells in Susac syndrome. An input of about 0.5 to 1 ug of RNA was subjected to reverse transcription using random hexamers. TCRdb passed the immunoSEQ multiplex PCR reads through MiXCR, listing each CDR3 protein once. The repertoire holds 45,000 to 60,000 distinct CDR3 sequences, with nearly 95% as singletons. Sample: CD8+ T cells from PBMCs. All receptors come from a human donor in good health.

CDR3 DNA sequence: TGTGCCAGCTCACCTGAGCCGAGACCCTACAATGAGCAGTTCTTC. Translated, it gives CASSPEPRPYNEQFF. The chain carries TRBV18 and TRBJ2-1; D remains ambiguous. The V gene lost 3 bases and the J gene lost 2 bases, with 11 bases spanning the gap. Germline CDR1 KGHSH, CDR2 LQKENI. The CDR3 runs to 15 residues.

This clonotype was counted a single time. The chain has TRBV19 and TRBJ1-2; 10 bases match TRBD1. CDR3 size: 17 residues. Germline V gene sequence: CDR1 LNHDA, CDR2 SQIVND (reference sequence). The J segment lost 4 bases and the V segment lost 3 bases, leaving 11 bases of the junction unmatched. The DNA for the CDR3 is TGTGCCAGTAGTATCCCGACAGGGGGCCTTCTCTTCTATGGCTACACCTTC. Its protein product is CASSIPTGGLLFYGYTF.

There are a few counts of this clonotype. The rearrangement joins TRBV7-9 to TRBJ2-3, with no clear D. This CDR3 is 13 amino acids long. CDR1 is SEHNR, CDR2 FQNEAQ, per germline (reference sequence). V was clipped by 4 bases and J by 4 bases, with 9 bases between them. DNA for the CDR3: TGTGCCAGCAGCTCTAAGGGCGCAGATACGCAGTATTTT. Translation gives CASSSKGADTQYF.

The V call is TRBV4-3, the J call TRBJ2-1; TRBD2 aligns across 13 bases. There are 22 residues in the CDR3. In germline, CDR1 is LGHNA, CDR2 YSLEER. The V and J ends lost 2 bases and 0 bases, in that order; junction bases with no gene match: 16. The CDR3 sequence is CASSQTTRVGTSGASSYNEQFF. The CDR3 DNA is TGCGCCAGCAGCCAAACAACGAGAGTGGGGACTAGCGGGGCGAGCTCCTACAATGAGCAGTTCTTC.

The chain recombines TRBV27 with TRBJ1-1; tentatively, D is TRBD1 (6 bases). The CDR3 is made up of 13 amino acids. V was shortened by 2 bases and J by 12 bases, with 16 bases between the two germline ends. CDR1 and CDR2 (germline): MNHEY, SMNVEV (reference sequence). The CDR3 is CASSLGGWDTTFF. The CDR3 nucleotides read TGTGCCAGCAGTTTAGGCGGTTGGGACACCACTTTCTTT.

The chain recombines TRBV4-1 with TRBJ2-7; D call uncertain. CDR1 and CDR2 from the germline V gene are MGHRA and YSYEKL. This CDR3 is 13 amino acids long. The ends were cut back, 5 bases at V and 4 bases at J, with 12 bases in the middle. The DNA of the CDR3 is TGCGCCAGCAGCTATATCCCTGCATACGAGCAGTACTTC. Translated: CASSYIPAYEQYF.

The chain employs TRBV6-1 and TRBJ2-6, with TRBD1 matching over 8 bases. The V segment lost 8 bases and the J segment 0 bases; nucleotides outside the gene matches: 6. Germline values: CDR1 MNHNS, CDR2 SASEGT. This CDR3 region has 16 residues. The CDR3 loop reads CASPGQGLSGANVLTF. CDR3 sequence (DNA): TGTGCCAGCCCTGGACAGGGCCTCTCTGGGGCCAACGTCCTGACTTTC.

The chain recombines TRBV30 with TRBJ2-6, with D unclear. CDR3 length: 16 residues. Germline-derived CDR1 and CDR2 are GTSNPN and SVGIG (reference sequence). V was shortened by 0 bases and J by 0 bases, with 9 bases between the two germline ends. CDR3 sequence reads: CAWSVYGISGANVLTF. The DNA for the CDR3 is TGTGCCTGGAGTGTATACGGAATCTCTGGGGCCAACGTCCTGACTTTC.

The V call is TRBV6-5, the J call TRBJ2-1; 7 nucleotides match TRBD1. Germline V gene data show CDR1 as MNHEY and CDR2 as SVGAGI. Losses at the gene ends were 5 bases for V and 3 bases for J; bases not matched to a gene: 7. The CDR3 sequence is 15 residues long. CDR3 sequence: CASSLRDSNYNEQFF. CDR3 nucleotides: TGTGCCAGCAGTCTCCGGGACAGTAACTACAATGAGCAGTTCTTC.

This rearrangement joins TRBV29-1 to TRBJ2-1, with TRBD2 matching 9 bases. V trimming: 6 bases; J trimming: 4 bases; junction bases outside the gene matches: 7. Germline V gene data show CDR1 as SQVTM and CDR2 as ANQGSEA. The CDR3 runs to 14 residues. CDR3 DNA: TGCAGCGTCCAAGAGCGGGAGGTATACAATGAGCAGTTCTTC. It translates to CSVQEREVYNEQFF.

In nucleotides, the CDR3 is TGTGCCAGCAGCAAAAAACCCGAGGAGGGTGGGCCCGAGCAGTACTTC. It encodes CASSKKPEEGGPEQYF. The V and J genes are TRBV21-1 and TRBJ2-7; the D call of TRBD2 is as the table states it, not checked on the DNA. TRBV21-1 is classified as a pseudogene. This CDR3 is 16 amino acids long.